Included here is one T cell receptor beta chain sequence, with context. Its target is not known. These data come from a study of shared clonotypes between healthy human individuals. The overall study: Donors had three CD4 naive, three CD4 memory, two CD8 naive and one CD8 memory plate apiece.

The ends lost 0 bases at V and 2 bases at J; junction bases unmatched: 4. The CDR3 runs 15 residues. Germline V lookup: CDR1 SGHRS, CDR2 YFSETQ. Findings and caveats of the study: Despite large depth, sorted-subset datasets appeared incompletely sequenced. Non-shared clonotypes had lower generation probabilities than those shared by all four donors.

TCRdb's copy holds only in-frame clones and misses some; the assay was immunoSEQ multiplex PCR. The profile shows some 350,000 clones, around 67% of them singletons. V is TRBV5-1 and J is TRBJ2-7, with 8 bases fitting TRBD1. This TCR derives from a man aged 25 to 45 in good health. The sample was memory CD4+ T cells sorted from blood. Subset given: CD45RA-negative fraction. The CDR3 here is CASSLAQGATYEQYF. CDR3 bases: TGCGCCAGCAGCTTGGCGCAGGGGGCAACCTACGAGCAGTACTTC.